The entry that follows covers one TCR beta chain sequence. The germline V and J ends were trimmed by 0 bases and 3 bases, with 12 bases remaining between them. The CDR3 has 15 residues. The V gene's germline CDR1 is MGHRA and CDR2 YSYEKL. The data stem from a study of technical replicates of blood from several donors. The protocol was immunoSEQ multiplex PCR, while the TCRdb copy is restricted to in-frame clones and leaves out a portion. The sample carries around 80,000 clones, about 91% recorded once. Specimen: T cells isolated from PBMCs. The receptor was isolated from a human donor in good health. The V and J genes are TRBV4-1 and TRBJ2-7; no reliable D call. DNA of the CDR3: TGCGCCAGCAGCCAAGAGTCCCGCCCCTACTACGAGCAGTACTTC. Protein: CASSQESRPYYEQYF.